This T cell receptor (beta chain) was recovered during a study of blood T cell repertoires in COVID-19. Study-level information: COVID-19 samples collected from the United States, Italy and Spain covered acute and convalescent phases.

Original data processing: Quantification of nucleated cells was approximated via reference gene primer amplification. Assay used: immunoSEQ multiplex PCR; TCRdb lists only in-frame clones, some missing. V and J calls and clone size come straight from that table; D and trimming were deduced from the DNA. Of approximately 350,000 clones listed, roughly 90% are singletons. The germline CDR1 and CDR2 sequences are SNHLY and FYNNEI. Trimming left V 8 bases short and J 4 bases short, with 11 bases between. The CDR3 has 12 amino acids. Patients of the Seattle cohort, enrolled during active infection, were followed longitudinally.

Sequences were obtained from peripheral blood. The chain uses TRBV2 and TRBJ1-2; D remains ambiguous. The receptor was derived from a woman aged 25 to 39 with COVID-19, enrolled during active disease. The CDR3 region has the DNA TGTGCCAGCTGGCGTCCTAGCTATGGCTACACCTTC. This codes for CASWRPSYGYTF. The whole variable domain, filled in from reference TRBV2 and TRBJ1-2, reads EPEVTQTPSHQVTQMGQEVILRCVPISNHLYFYWYRQILGQKVEFLVSFYNNEISEKSEIFDDQFSVERPDGSNFTLKIRSTKLEDSAMYFCASWRPSYGYTFGSGTRLTVV.